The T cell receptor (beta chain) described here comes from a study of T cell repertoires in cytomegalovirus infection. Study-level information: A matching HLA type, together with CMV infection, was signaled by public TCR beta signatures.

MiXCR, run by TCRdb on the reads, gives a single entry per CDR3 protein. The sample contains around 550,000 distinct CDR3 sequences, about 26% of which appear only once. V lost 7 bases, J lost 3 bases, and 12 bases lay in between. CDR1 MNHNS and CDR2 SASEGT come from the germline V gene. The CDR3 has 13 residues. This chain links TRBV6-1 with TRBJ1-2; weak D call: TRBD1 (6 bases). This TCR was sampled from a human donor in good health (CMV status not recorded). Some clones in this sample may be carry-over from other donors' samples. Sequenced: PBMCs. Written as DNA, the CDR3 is TGTGCCAGCATACTCAGGGGTGACTATGGCTACACCTTC. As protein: CASILRGDYGYTF.